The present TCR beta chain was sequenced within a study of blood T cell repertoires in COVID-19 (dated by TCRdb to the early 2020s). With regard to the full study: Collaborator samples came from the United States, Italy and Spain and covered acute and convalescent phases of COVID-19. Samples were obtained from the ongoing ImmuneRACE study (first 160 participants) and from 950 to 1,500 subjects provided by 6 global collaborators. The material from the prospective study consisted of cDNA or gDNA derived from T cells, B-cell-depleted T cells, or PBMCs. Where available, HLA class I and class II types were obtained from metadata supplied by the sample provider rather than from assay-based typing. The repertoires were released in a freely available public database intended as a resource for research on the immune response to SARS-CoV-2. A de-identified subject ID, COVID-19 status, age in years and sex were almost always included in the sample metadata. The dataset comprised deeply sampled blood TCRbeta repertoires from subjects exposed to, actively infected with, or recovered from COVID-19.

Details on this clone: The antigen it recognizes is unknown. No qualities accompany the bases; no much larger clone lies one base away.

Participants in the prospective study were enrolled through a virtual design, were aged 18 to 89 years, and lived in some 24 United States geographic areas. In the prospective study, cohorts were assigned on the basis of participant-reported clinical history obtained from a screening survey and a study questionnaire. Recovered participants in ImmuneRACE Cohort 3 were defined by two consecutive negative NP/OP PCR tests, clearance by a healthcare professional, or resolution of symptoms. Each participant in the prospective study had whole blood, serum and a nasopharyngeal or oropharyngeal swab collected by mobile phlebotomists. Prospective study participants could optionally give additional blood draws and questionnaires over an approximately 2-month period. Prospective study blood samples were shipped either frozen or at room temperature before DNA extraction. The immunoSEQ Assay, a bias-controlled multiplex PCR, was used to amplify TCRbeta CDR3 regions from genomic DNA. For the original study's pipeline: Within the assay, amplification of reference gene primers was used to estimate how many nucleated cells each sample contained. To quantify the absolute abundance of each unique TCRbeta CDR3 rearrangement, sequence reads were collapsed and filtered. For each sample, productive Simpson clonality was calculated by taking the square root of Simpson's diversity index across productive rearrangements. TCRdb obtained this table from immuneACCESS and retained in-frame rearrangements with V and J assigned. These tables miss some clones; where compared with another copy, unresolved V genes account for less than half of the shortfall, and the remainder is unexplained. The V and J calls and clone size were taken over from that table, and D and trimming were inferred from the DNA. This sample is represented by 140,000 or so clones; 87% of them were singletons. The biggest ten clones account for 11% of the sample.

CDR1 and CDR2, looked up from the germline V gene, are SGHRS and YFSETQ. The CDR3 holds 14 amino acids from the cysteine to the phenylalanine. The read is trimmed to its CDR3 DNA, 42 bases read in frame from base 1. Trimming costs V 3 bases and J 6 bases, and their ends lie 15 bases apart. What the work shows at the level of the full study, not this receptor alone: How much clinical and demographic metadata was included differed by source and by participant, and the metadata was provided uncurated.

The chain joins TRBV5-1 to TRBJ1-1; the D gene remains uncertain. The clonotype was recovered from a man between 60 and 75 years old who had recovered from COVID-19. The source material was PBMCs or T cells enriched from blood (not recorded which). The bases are TGCGCCAGCAGCTCCAATCCCGGGGTGCCTGAAGCTTTCTTT. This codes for CASSSNPGVPEAFF.